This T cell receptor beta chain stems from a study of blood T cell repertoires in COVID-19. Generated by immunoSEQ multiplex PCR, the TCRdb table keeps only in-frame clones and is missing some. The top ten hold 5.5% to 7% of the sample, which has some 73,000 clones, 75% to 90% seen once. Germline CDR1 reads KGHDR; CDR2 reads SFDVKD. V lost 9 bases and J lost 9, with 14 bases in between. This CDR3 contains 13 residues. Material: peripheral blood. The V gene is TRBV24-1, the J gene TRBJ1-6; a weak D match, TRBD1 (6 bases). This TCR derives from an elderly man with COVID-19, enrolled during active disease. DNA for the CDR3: TGTGCCACCTCCCCAGGGGTGGGTTCACCCCTCCACTTT. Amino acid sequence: CATSPGVGSPLHF.